This T cell receptor beta chain derives from a study of human T cells and chemical hapten exposure. During construction of the library, unique molecular identifiers were attached to individual cDNA molecules for quantitative, reproducible TCR counting. TCRdb reprocessed the RACE reads with MiXCR, giving one entry per CDR3 protein. The profile shows 100,000 to 150,000 distinct CDR3 sequences, about 9% of them singletons. This clonotype was seen more than once but under ten times. After removal of 4 bases from V and 8 bases from J, the junction contained 6 bases not matched to a gene. From germline, CDR1 is LGHNA and CDR2 YSLEER. This CDR3 spans 14 amino acids. Time point noted: healthy volunteer bleed at 2 weeks. Someone pulled total RNA out of unfractionated whole blood.

The TCR was taken from a male donor in good health. Some clones in this sample may be carry-over from other donors' samples. The J gene is TRBJ2-1, the V gene TRBV4-3; 9 nucleotides agree with TRBD1. The sequencing input was whole blood. The CDR3 is CASSRDRDYDEQFF. CDR3 DNA sequence: TGCGCCAGCAGCCGGGACAGGGATTATGATGAGCAGTTCTTC.